These 11 T cell receptor beta chains originate from one sample sequenced in a study of control samples from healthy donors and cancer patients. The repertoire was sequenced with immunoSEQ multiplex PCR; TCRdb's copy has only in-frame clones and lacks some. This listing includes approximately 190,000 clones. The specimen sequenced was blood. These receptors were collected from a woman under 40 in good health.

The chain couples TRBV28 to TRBJ2-7; 9 bases are shared with TRBD2. The J segment lost 3 bases and the V segment lost 6 bases, leaving 9 bases of the junction unmatched. The length of the CDR3 is 15 residues. CDR1 is MDHEN, CDR2 SYDVKM, per germline. The DNA of the CDR3 is TGTGCCAGCAGCCACAAGAGCGGGGGGCGCTACGAGCAGTACTTC. It yields the protein CASSHKSGGRYEQYF. Full variable domain (outside the CDR3, taken from reference TRBV28 and TRBJ2-7): DVKVTQSSRYLVKRTGEKVFLECVQDMDHENMFWYRQDPGLGLRLIYFSYDVKMKEKGDIPEGYSVSREKKERFSLILESASTNQTSMYLCASSHKSGGRYEQYFGPGTRLTVT.

The chain carries TRBV2 and TRBJ2-3, with TRBD2 matching 8 bases. This CDR3 contains 15 residues. V lost 4 bases and J lost 2; bases outside the gene matches: 5. Germline V CDR1 and CDR2: SNHLY, FYNNEI. For the CDR3, the DNA is TGTGCCAGCAGTGGCGCGGGGGGACCCACAGATACGCAGTATTTT. It encodes CASSGAGGPTDTQYF.

The chain recombines TRBV27 with TRBJ2-3, with D maybe TRBD1 (6 bases). V was cut by 6 bases and J by 3 bases, with 16 bases left in between. The CDR3 spans 15 residues. Germline V gene sequence: CDR1 MNHEY, CDR2 SMNVEV (reference sequence). CDR3 DNA sequence: TGTGCCAGCAGCAGAAGGCCGGGACAAACAGATACGCAGTATTTT. Translated: CASSRRPGQTDTQYF.

This chain joins TRBV30 and TRBJ1-5; D may be TRBD1 (6 bases). Trimming pared 1 base from V and 6 bases from J, leaving 16 bases between. CDR1 GTSNPN and CDR2 SVGIG come from the germline V gene (reference sequence). This CDR3 is built from 15 residues. This chain's CDR3 is CAWSGARGGGQPQHF. For the CDR3, the DNA is TGTGCCTGGAGTGGCGCGAGAGGGGGGGGTCAGCCCCAGCATTTT.

The chain carries TRBV24-1 and TRBJ1-2; 7 bases line up with TRBD1. The CDR3 spans 16 residues. Germline values: CDR1 KGHDR, CDR2 SFDVKD. After removal of 2 bases from V and 2 bases from J, the junction contained 7 bases not matched to a gene. The CDR3 here is CATSDSAQGENYGYTF. The CDR3 region has the DNA TGTGCCACCAGTGATTCTGCGCAGGGGGAAAACTATGGCTACACCTTC.

This chain links TRBV7-9 with TRBJ1-2; D ambiguous. The germline V gene encodes CDR1 SEHNR and CDR2 FQNEAQ (reference sequence). V dropped 3 bases and J dropped 4 bases, with 9 bases sitting between them. The length of the CDR3 is 13 residues. CDR3 region: CASSLAGGYGYTF. The CDR3 DNA is TGTGCCAGCAGCTTGGCGGGTGGCTATGGCTACACCTTC.

The CDR3 spells CAIRASNQPQHF. As DNA, the CDR3 is TGTGCCATAAGGGCTAGCAATCAGCCCCAGCATTTT. The chain uses TRBV28 and TRBJ1-5; D is uncertain. The germline gives CDR1 MDHEN, CDR2 SYDVKM. V was pared by 10 bases and J by 0 bases, with 7 bases between. This CDR3 has 12 residues.

The V gene is TRBV5-5, the J gene TRBJ2-7; 7 nucleotides agree with TRBD1. This CDR3 has 13 residues. CDR1 and CDR2 (germline): SGHKS, YYEKEE (reference sequence). The junction had 6 bases not matched to a gene; V was cut back by 4 bases and J by 5 bases. The CDR3 region is CASSTRQGNEQYF. Here the CDR3 DNA reads TGTGCCAGCAGCACCCGACAGGGAAACGAGCAGTACTTC. The variable domain in full, with the rest retrieved from reference TRBV5-5 and TRBJ2-7, is DAGVTQSPTHLIKTRGQQVTLRCSPISGHKSVSWYQQVLGQGPQFIFQYYEKEERGRGNFPDRFSARQFPNYSSELNVNALLLGDSALYLCASSTRQGNEQYFGPGTRLTVT.

The rearrangement uses TRBV7-8 and TRBJ2-1; D remains unclear. The germline gives CDR1 SGHVS, CDR2 FQNEAQ. CDR3 length equals 15 residues. Trimming removed 0 bases at V and 2 bases at J, with 8 bases between. In nucleotides, the CDR3 is TGTGCCAGCAGCTTAGCAGAGGCGGCCTACAATGAGCAGTTCTTC. It codes for CASSLAEAAYNEQFF.

This chain joins TRBV3-1 (or the pseudogene TRBV3-2) and TRBJ1-5, with D unclear. The CDR3 is 13 amino acids. CDR1 and CDR2 from the germline V gene are LGHDT and YNNKEL (reference sequence). The V end lost 2 bases, the J end lost 4 bases, and 6 bases lay between the germline ends. CDR3 in DNA: TGTGCCAGCAGCCAATGGCCAAATCAGCCCCAGCATTTT. This codes for CASSQWPNQPQHF.

As for this clone: One end of the junction varies from germline; a read error may be responsible. The CDR3 region has the DNA TGTGCCAGCAGGGAAGCTGGGGCCAACGTCCTGACTTTC. Residues: CASREAGANVLTF. This chain connects TRBV2 to TRBJ2-6; D is uncertain. The CDR3 loop spans 13 amino acids. The germline V gene has CDR1 SNHLY and CDR2 FYNNEI.